Shown below are 10 T cell receptor beta chains from a single sample sequenced in a study of T cells in women clearing cervical HPV infection. The data were produced by immunoSEQ multiplex PCR, yet TCRdb's version contains in-frame clones alone and is incomplete. In total, the table holds 21,000 or so clones. Sequencing used blood buffy coat. Every receptor here comes from a woman between 18 and 69 years old with a cervical HPV16 infection that either progressed to CIN3+ or cleared (not recorded which).

The covered CDR3 bases are TGTGCCTGGACCAGTTGGGGGGAGGTAGCAGATCCC. Protein: CAWTSWGEVADP. The whole CDR3 protein reads CAWTSWGEVADPQHF. J is TRBJ1-5 and V is TRBV30; possibly TRBD1 for D (5 bases). The CDR3 end is not reached by the read, which stops 3 residues before it; the germline J gene fills it in. The CDR3 runs 15 residues. Germline CDR1 is GTSNPN and CDR2 is SVGIG (reference sequence).

About this clone: Read data end 3 residues before the CDR3 end; the end is taken from the germline J gene. This chain joins TRBV5-5 and TRBJ1-2, with TRBD1 matching over 9 bases. Trimming at V came to 4 bases and at J to 3 bases, leaving 7 bases not matched to a gene. The CDR3 extends over 15 amino acids. Germline CDR1 and CDR2: SGHKS and YYEKEE (reference sequence). CDR3 region: CASSETGQGHYGYTF. The CDR3 DNA, read in part, is TGTGCCAGCAGCGAGACGGGACAGGGACACTATGGC.

Worth noting for this clone: The read halts 3 residues ahead of the CDR3 end, with the missing end drawn from the germline J gene. The chain has TRBV20-1 and TRBJ2-4, with TRBD2 matching over 9 bases. The V gene's germline CDR1 is DFQATT and CDR2 SNEGSKA (reference sequence). The CDR3 runs 13 residues. The CDR3 sequence is CSARILAGTIQYF. Incomplete CDR3 DNA: TGCAGTGCGAGAATACTAGCGGGTACAATT.

Worth noting for this clone: The read terminates 3 residues before the CDR3 end, so the remaining end is supplied by the germline J gene. V is TRBV27 and J is TRBJ2-3; 9 positions match TRBD2. There are 15 residues in the CDR3. V trimming: 4 bases; J trimming: 5 bases; junction bases outside the gene matches: 7. The germline CDR1 and CDR2 sequences are MNHEY and SMNVEV (reference sequence). This chain's CDR3 is CASSSSGESLDTQYF. Partial CDR3 DNA: TGTGCCAGCAGTTCTAGCGGGGAAAGCTTAGATACG.

Turning to this clone: The read terminates 3 residues ahead of where the CDR3 ends, so the germline J gene completes it. The chain employs TRBV9 and TRBJ2-2, with TRBD2 matching over 9 bases. The CDR3 contains 18 residues. The junction had 12 bases not matched to a gene; V was cut back by 0 bases and J by 6 bases. Germline lookup yields CDR1 SGDLS and CDR2 YYNGEE. CDR3 sequence: CASSVGSSGGLASGELFF. CDR3 DNA (partial): TGTGCCAGCAGCGTAGGTTCTAGTGGAGGACTAGCGTCCGGGGAG.

The CDR3 spells CASSPPFLYPGQGRAGELFF. CDR3 bases read: TGTGCCAGCTCACCACCTTTTCTCTATCCGGGACAGGGGAGGGCCGGGGAG. This chain links TRBV18 with TRBJ2-2; 10 nucleotides agree with TRBD1. The read stops 3 residues short of the end of the CDR3; the missing end is completed from the germline J gene. V dropped 0 bases and J dropped 6; count of bases not matched to a gene: 16. The CDR3 totals 20 residues. Germline CDR1 reads KGHSH; CDR2 reads LQKENI.

The chain's CDR3 is CASALDRAYEQYF. The CDR3 bases that were read are TGCGCCAGCGCTTTGGACAGGGCTTACGAG. V usage is TRBV5-1 and J usage is TRBJ2-7, with 8 positions matching TRBD1. The read finishes 3 residues shy of the CDR3 end, and the germline J gene is used to complete it. Germline V gene data show CDR1 as SGHRS and CDR2 as YFSETQ. Trimming took 7 bases from V and 4 from J; bases not matched to a gene: 7. The CDR3 contains 13 residues.

CDR3 DNA, as far as it was read: TGCAGCGTTGAAGATTTGAGCGCGGGGGATGAAAAA. Translating it yields CSVEDLSAGDEK. The whole CDR3 sequence reads CSVEDLSAGDEKLFF. The chain employs TRBV29-1 and TRBJ1-4; D may be TRBD1 (5 bases). The sequenced fragment ends 3 residues before the CDR3 boundary, so the rest is inferred from the germline J gene. The CDR3 runs to 15 residues. Between the trimmed V and J ends, which lost 0 bases and 6 bases, there was a span of 14 bases. Germline V gene lookup returns CDR1 SQVTM and CDR2 ANQGSEA. Supplemented by reference TRBV29-1 and TRBJ1-4, the full variable domain reads SAVISQKPSRDICQRGTSLTIQCQVDSQVTMMFWYRQQPGQSLTLIATANQGSEATYESGFVIDKFPISRPNLTFSTLTVSNMSPEDSSIYLCSVEDLSAGDEKLFFGSGTQLSVL.

The sequenced part of the CDR3 DNA is TGTGCCAGCAGCTTCTCAGATACG. Its protein is CASSFSDT. The complete CDR3 reads CASSFSDTQYF. The chain joins TRBV7-2 to TRBJ2-3, with D uncertain. Read sequence stops 3 residues before the CDR3 end, and the germline J gene provides the missing end. The CDR3 covers 11 residues. Germline CDR1 is SGHTA and CDR2 is FQGNSA. Trimming shortened V by 3 bases and J by 4 bases, and 2 bases separated the two germline ends.

For this clone: The DNA ends 3 residues before the CDR3 does, and the rest of the CDR3 is filled in from the germline J gene. The chain combines TRBV7-9 with TRBJ1-1, with 7 bases that match TRBD1. The CDR3 extends over 13 amino acids. J lost 3 bases, V lost 5 bases, and 3 bases had no gene match. Germline CDR1 and CDR2: SEHNR and FQNEAQ (reference sequence). CDR3 protein: CASSPTGDTEAFF. The part of the CDR3 DNA that was read is TGTGCCAGCAGCCCTACAGGGGACACTGAA.